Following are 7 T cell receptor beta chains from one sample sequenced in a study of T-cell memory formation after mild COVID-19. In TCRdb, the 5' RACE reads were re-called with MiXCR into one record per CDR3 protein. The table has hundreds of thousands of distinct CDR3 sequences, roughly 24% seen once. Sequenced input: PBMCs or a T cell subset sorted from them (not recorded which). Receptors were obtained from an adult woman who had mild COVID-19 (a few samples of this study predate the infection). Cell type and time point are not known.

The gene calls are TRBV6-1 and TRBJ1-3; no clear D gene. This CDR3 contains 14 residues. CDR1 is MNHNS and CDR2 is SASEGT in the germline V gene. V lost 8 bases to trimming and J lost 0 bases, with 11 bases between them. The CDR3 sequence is CASGNVVSGNTIYF. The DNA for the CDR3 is TGTGCCAGCGGAAACGTCGTCTCTGGAAACACCATATATTTT.

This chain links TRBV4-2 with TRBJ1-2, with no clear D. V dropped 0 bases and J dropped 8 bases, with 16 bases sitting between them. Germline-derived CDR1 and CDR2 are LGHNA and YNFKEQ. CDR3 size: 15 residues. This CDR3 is CASSQDDGVLRGYTF. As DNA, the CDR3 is TGTGCCAGCAGCCAAGACGACGGTGTTTTACGAGGCTACACCTTC.

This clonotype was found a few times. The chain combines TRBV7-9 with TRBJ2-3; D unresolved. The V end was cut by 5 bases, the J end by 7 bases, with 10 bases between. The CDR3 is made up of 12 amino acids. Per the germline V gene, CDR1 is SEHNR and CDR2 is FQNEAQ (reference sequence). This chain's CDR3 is CASSPGQYTQYF. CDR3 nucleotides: TGTGCCAGCAGCCCGGGTCAATATACGCAGTATTTT.

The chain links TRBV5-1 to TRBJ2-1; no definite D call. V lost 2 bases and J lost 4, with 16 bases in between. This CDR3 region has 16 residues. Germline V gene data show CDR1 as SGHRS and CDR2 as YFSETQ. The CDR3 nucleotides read TGCGCCAGCAGCTTATTCGTGGAGACATTATACAATGAGCAGTTCTTC. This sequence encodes CASSLFVETLYNEQFF. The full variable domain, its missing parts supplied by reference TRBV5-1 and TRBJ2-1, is KAGVTQTPRYLIKTRGQQVTLSCSPISGHRSVSWYQQTPGQGLQFLFEYFSETQRNKGNFPGRFSGRQFSNSRSEMNVSTLELGDSALYLCASSLFVETLYNEQFFGPGTRLTVL.

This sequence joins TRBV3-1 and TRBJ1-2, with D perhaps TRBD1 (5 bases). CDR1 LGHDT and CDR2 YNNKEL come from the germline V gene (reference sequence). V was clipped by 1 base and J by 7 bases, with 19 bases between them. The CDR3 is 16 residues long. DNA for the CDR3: TGTGCCAGCAGCCAAGTCCCGATTGGCACCGGGGCTGGCTACACCTTC. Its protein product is CASSQVPIGTGAGYTF.

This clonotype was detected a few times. The CDR3 sequence is CASSLIPGGNGYTF. The CDR3 DNA follows: TGCGCCAGCAGCTTGATCCCAGGGGGCAATGGCTACACCTTC. The J gene is TRBJ1-2, the V gene TRBV5-1; 8 bases match TRBD1. Looked up from germline, CDR1 is SGHRS and CDR2 is YFSETQ. This CDR3 is built from 14 residues. Trimming at V came to 1 base and at J to 6 bases, leaving 5 bases not matched to a gene. The complete variable domain, with remaining parts taken from reference TRBV5-1 and TRBJ1-2, reads KAGVTQTPRYLIKTRGQQVTLSCSPISGHRSVSWYQQTPGQGLQFLFEYFSETQRNKGNFPGRFSGRQFSNSRSEMNVSTLELGDSALYLCASSLIPGGNGYTFGSGTRLTVV.

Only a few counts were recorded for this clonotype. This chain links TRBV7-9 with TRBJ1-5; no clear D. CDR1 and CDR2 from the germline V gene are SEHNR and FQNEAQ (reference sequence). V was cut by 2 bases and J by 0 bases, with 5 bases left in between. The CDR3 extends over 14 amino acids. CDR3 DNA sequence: TGTGCCAGCAGCTTACAGAATAGCAATCAGCCCCAGCATTTT. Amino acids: CASSLQNSNQPQHF.